The 10 T cell receptor beta chains presented below share a single source sample, sequenced in a study of tissue T cells after allogeneic stem cell transplantation (dated by TCRdb to between 2021 and 2024). Libraries were built with the immunoSEQ multiplex PCR assay. The table comes from immuneACCESS by way of TCRdb, which keeps in-frame sequences with V and J called. Part of the clones is missing from these tables; in studies checked, under half for an unresolved V gene and the rest for unknown reasons. The sample yields about 5,000 clones; 48% were counted once. Clones ranked in the top ten supply roughly 5% of the sample. According to the study, the label for this sample's time point signals: mouse harvest day 7 after allogeneic transplant. Each mouse graft consisted of 10^7 T-cell-depleted bone marrow cells plus 10^6 splenic CD5+ T cells and was given by tail vein injection. Sequenced input: gut tissue. The receptors were sampled from a female BALB/c mouse given C57BL/6 T cells with graft-versus-host disease after an allogeneic hematopoietic cell transplant.

This clone is deemed medium-sized (0.01 to 0.1%). Any gene name here is a mouse gene name. The CDR3 end is not reached by the read, which stops 1 residue before it; the germline J gene fills it in. The chain combines TRBV13-1 with TRBJ2-1, with a tentative D call TRBD2 (7 bases). The CDR3 contains 13 residues. Deletions cut 3 bases from V and 7 bases from J, with 11 bases between. CDR1 NSHNY and CDR2 SYGAGN come from the germline V gene. The sequenced CDR3 bases are TGTGCCAGCAGTGGAGGGGGGCGGGCTGAGCAGTTC. It yields the protein CASSGGGRAEQF. In full, the CDR3 reads CASSGGGRAEQFF.

This clone was counted between two and nine times. Here the gene names and germline are mouse. The read halts 1 residue ahead of the CDR3 end, with the missing end drawn from the germline J gene. V gene TRBV19 combines with J gene TRBJ2-2; TRBD2 agrees at 10 bases. Germline CDR1 and CDR2: FNHDT and SITEND (reference sequence). Trimming at V came to 7 bases and at J to 4 bases, leaving 4 bases not matched to a gene. The CDR3 consists of 14 residues. The CDR3 spells CASAGGAGTGQLYF. The covered CDR3 bases are TGTGCCAGCGCTGGGGGGGCTGGCACCGGGCAGCTCTAC.

This clone was seen a handful of times. Gene names and germline refer to mouse. The CDR3 end is not reached by the read, which stops 1 residue before it; the germline J gene fills it in. The rearrangement joins TRBV12-1 to TRBJ2-5; 7 bases are shared with TRBD2. Germline values: CDR1 SGHSN, CDR2 HYEKVE. This CDR3 comprises 14 residues. With 0 bases clipped from V and 6 bases from J, the junction kept 5 bases outside the gene matches. The CDR3 DNA, read in part, is TGTGCCAGCTCTCTCACTGGGGAAGGGGACACCCAGTAC. Its protein product is CASSLTGEGDTQY. The CDR3 reads in full as CASSLTGEGDTQYF. Full variable domain (rest looked up from reference TRBV12-1 and TRBJ2-5): DSGVVQSPRHIIKEKGGRSVLTCIPISGHSNVVWYQQTLGKELKFLIQHYEKVERDKGFLPSRFSVQQFDDYHSEMNMSALELEDSAMYFCASSLTGEGDTQYFGPGTRLLVL.

This clone was found a few times. The gene names here belong to mouse. The DNA read from the CDR3 is TGTGCCAGCAGACAGGGGTATGAACAGTAC. It encodes CASRQGYEQY. The CDR3 as a whole reads CASRQGYEQYF. The chain links TRBV13-3 to TRBJ2-7, with TRBD1 matching over 7 bases. The sequenced fragment ends 1 residue before the CDR3 boundary, so the rest is inferred from the germline J gene. The ends lost 5 bases at V and 4 bases at J; junction bases unmatched: 0. Germline V lookup: CDR1 NNHDY, CDR2 SYVADS. This CDR3 has 11 amino acids.

This clone is medium-sized by share. The listed genes are named as in mouse. The sequence runs out 1 residue before the end of the CDR3; the remainder is reconstructed from the germline J gene. This chain uses TRBV26 with TRBJ2-4, with 7 positions matching TRBD2. This CDR3 has 15 amino acids. Germline values: CDR1 KGHPV, CDR2 FQNQEV (reference sequence). The V gene end was trimmed by 1 base and the J gene end by 0 bases; junction bases not matched to a gene: 1. The covered CDR3 bases are TGTGCCAGCAGTCTGTTTGGGGGGAGTCAAAACACCTTGTAC. Protein product: CASSLFGGSQNTLY. The complete CDR3 sequence is CASSLFGGSQNTLYF.

This clone was found a few times. The germline and genes are mouse ones. The read ends 1 residue early relative to the CDR3; the germline J gene fills the gap. The V call is TRBV23, the J call TRBJ2-5; the D call TRBD2 from the table was never checked on the DNA. The CDR3 is 14 amino acids. From germline, CDR1 is KGHTA and CDR2 FQNQQP. Partial CDR3 DNA: TGCTCCAGCAGTCAATCGAGGGGGGCGGACACCCAGTAC. Residues: CSSSQSRGADTQY. The CDR3 as a whole reads CSSSQSRGADTQYF.

With respect to this clone: Any gene name here is a mouse gene name. Coverage ceases 1 residue before the CDR3 finishes, and the germline J gene fills in the end. V and J are TRBV12-1 and TRBJ1-5, with D unclear. Germline assignment: CDR1 SGHSN and CDR2 HYEKVE. Trimming took 1 base from V and 1 from J, leaving 7 bases between them. This CDR3 comprises 14 residues. CDR3 bases read: TGTGCCAGCTCTCTAACCCAAAACAACCAGGCTCCGCTT. The encoded protein is CASSLTQNNQAPL. The entire CDR3 protein is CASSLTQNNQAPLF.

A note on this clone: Gene names follow the mouse nomenclature. The read terminates 1 residue ahead of where the CDR3 ends, so the germline J gene completes it. The V and J genes are TRBV26 and TRBJ2-4; unclear D gene. With 3 bases removed from V and 3 bases from J, the gap between germline ends came to 7 bases. CDR1 is KGHPV and CDR2 is FQNQEV in the germline V gene (reference sequence). This CDR3 has 13 amino acids. CDR3 DNA, as far as it was read: TGTGCCAGCAGTCTCGGATTACAAAACACCTTGTAC. Translating it yields CASSLGLQNTLY. The whole CDR3 sequence is CASSLGLQNTLYF.

Notes on this clone: The germline and genes are mouse ones. Coverage ceases 1 residue before the CDR3 finishes, and the germline J gene fills in the end. This chain joins TRBV26 and TRBJ1-6; no definite D call. TRBJ1-6 counts as an open reading frame of uncertain function. V was pared by 2 bases and J by 0 bases, with 5 bases between. CDR1 KGHPV and CDR2 FQNQEV come from the germline V gene (reference sequence). This CDR3 is built from 15 residues. The part of the CDR3 DNA that was read is TGTGCCAGCAGTCTGGGGAATTCCTATAATTCGCCCCTCTAC. The encoded protein is CASSLGNSYNSPLY. The entire CDR3 protein reads CASSLGNSYNSPLYF.

Comment on this clone: Gene labels here are mouse ones. With the read ending 1 residue before the CDR3 end, the germline J gene is used to fill in that end. The chain employs TRBV16 and TRBJ2-3, with D unclear. Trimming removed 2 bases from V and 1 base from J, with 4 bases in between. Germline-derived CDR1 and CDR2 are SGHSA and FRNQAP. The CDR3 is 13 amino acids. The CDR3 loop is CASSLQGAETLYF. CDR3 DNA (partial): TGTGCAAGCAGCTTACAGGGTGCAGAAACGCTGTAT. Full variable domain (missing parts from reference TRBV16 and TRBJ2-3): NAGVIQTPRHKVTGKGQEATLWCEPISGHSAVFWYRQTIVQGLEFLTYFRNQAPIDDSGMPKERFSAQMPNQSHSTLKIQSTQPQDSAVYLCASSLQGAETLYFGSGTRLTVL.